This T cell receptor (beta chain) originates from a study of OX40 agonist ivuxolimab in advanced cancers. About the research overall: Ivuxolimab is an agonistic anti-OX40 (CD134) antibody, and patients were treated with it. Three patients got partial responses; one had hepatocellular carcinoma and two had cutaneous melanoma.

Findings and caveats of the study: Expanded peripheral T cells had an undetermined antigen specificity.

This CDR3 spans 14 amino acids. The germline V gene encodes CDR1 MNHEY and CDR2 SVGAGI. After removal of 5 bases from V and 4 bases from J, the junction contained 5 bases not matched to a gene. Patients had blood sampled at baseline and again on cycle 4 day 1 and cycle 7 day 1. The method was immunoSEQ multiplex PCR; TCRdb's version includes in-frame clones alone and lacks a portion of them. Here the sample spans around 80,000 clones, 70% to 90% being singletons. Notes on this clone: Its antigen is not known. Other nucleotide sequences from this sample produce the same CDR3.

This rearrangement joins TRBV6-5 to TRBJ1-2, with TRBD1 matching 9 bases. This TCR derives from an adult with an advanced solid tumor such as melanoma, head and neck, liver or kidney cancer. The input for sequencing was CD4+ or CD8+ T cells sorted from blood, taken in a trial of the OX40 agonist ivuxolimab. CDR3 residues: CASSQQGAGYGYTF. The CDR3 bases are TGTGCCAGCAGTCAACAGGGGGCAGGCTATGGCTACACCTTC.